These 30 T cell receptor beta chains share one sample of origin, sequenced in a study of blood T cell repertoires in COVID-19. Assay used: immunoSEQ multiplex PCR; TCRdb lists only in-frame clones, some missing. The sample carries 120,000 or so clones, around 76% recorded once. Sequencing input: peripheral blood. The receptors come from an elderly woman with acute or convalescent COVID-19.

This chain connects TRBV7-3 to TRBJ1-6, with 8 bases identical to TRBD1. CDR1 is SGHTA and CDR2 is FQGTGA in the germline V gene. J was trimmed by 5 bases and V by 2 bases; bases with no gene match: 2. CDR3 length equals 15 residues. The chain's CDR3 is CASSLPQGDNSPLHF. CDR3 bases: TGTGCCAGCAGCTTACCACAGGGGGATAATTCACCCCTCCACTTT.

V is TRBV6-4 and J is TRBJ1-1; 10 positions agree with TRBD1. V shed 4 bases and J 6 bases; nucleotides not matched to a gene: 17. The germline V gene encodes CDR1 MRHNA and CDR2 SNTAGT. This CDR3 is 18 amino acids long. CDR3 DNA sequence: TGTGCCAGCAGTGCCGGAGCGGGACAGGGGACGGGGTGGGCTGAAGCTTTCTTT. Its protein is CASSAGAGQGTGWAEAFF.

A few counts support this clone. CDR3 protein: CAISELQGSYEQYF. CDR3 bases: TGTGCCATCAGTGAGCTACAGGGATCCTACGAGCAGTACTTC. The chain employs TRBV10-3 and TRBJ2-7; perhaps TRBD1 as D (6 bases). The CDR3 is 14 amino acids. The V end lost 2 bases, the J end lost 1 base, and 9 bases lay between the germline ends. The germline V gene has CDR1 ENHRY and CDR2 SYGVKD.

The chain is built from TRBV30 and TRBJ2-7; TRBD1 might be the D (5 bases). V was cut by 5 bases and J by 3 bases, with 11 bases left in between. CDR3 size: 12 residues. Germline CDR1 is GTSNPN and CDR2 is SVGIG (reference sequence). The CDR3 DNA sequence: TGTGCCTGGGGGGCAGGGTACTACGAGCAGTACTTC. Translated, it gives CAWGAGYYEQYF.

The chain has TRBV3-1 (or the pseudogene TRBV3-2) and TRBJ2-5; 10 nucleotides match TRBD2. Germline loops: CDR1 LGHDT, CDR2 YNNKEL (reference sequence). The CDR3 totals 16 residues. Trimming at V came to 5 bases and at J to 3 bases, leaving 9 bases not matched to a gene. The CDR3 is CASSRGAGGLEETQYF. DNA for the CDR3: TGTGCCAGCAGCAGAGGAGCGGGGGGGCTGGAAGAGACCCAGTACTTC.

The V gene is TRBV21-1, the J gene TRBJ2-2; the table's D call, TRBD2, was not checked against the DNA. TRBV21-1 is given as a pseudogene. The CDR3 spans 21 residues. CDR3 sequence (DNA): TGTGCCAGCAGCAATAGTGGGGCTAGCGGACCCATTCTCGCGAACACCGGGAAGCTGTTTTTT. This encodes CASSNSGASGPILANTGKLFF.

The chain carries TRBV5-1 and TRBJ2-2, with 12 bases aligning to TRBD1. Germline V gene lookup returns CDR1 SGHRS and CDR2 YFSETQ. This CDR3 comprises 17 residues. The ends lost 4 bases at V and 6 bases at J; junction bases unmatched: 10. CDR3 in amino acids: CASSTGQGARSPGELFF. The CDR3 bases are TGCGCCAGCAGCACGGGACAGGGGGCGCGGTCCCCCGGGGAGCTGTTTTTT.

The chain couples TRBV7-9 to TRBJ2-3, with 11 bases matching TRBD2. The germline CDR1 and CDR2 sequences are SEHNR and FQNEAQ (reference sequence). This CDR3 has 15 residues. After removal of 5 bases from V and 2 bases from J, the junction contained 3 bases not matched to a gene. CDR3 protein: CASSNSGGATDTQYF. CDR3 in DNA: TGTGCCAGCAGCAATAGCGGGGGGGCCACAGATACGCAGTATTTT.

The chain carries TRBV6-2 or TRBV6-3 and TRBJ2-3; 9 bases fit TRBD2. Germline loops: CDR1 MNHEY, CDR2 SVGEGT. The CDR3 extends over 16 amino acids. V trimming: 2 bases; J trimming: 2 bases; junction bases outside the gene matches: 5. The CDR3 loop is CASSYPRLADTDTQYF. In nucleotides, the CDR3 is TGTGCCAGCAGTTACCCAAGACTAGCGGACACAGATACGCAGTATTTT.

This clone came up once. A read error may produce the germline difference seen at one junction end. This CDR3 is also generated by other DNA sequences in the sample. Written as DNA, the CDR3 is TGTGCCACCAGTGATGAGTCAGGGGAGCTGGATACGCAATATTTT. This codes for CATSDESGELDTQYF. This chain links TRBV24-1 with TRBJ2-3; the D gene is possibly TRBD1 (6 bases). The germline V gene has CDR1 KGHDR and CDR2 SFDVKD. CDR3 size: 15 residues.

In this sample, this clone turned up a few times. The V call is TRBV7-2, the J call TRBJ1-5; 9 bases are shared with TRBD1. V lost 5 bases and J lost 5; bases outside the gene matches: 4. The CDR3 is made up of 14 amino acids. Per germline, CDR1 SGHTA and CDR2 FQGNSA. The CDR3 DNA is TGTGCCAGCAGCCCCGGGACAGGGCATCAGCCCCAGCATTTT. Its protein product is CASSPGTGHQPQHF.

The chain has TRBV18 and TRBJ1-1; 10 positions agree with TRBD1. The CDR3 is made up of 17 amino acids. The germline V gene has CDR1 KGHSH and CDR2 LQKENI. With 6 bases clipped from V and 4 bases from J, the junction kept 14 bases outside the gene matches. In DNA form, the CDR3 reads TGTGCCAGCTCCCGATTGAGAACCGGGACAGGGGTCACTGAAGCTTTCTTT. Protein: CASSRLRTGTGVTEAFF. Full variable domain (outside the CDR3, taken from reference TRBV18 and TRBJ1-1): NAGVMQNPRHLVRRRGQEARLRCSPMKGHSHVYWYRQLPEEGLKFMVYLQKENIIDESGMPKERFSAEFPKEGPSILRIQQVVRGDSAAYFCASSRLRTGTGVTEAFFGQGTRLTVV.

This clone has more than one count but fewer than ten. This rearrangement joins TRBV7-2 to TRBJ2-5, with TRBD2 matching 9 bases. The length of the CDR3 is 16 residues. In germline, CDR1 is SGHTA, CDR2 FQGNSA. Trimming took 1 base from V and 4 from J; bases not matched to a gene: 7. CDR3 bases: TGTGCCAGCAGCTTAGGGGGGACTAGCACAGGAGAGACCCAGTACTTC. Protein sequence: CASSLGGTSTGETQYF.

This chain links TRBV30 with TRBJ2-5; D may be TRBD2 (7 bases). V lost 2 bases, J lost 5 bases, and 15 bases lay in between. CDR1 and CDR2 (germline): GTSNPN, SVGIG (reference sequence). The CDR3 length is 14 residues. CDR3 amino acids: CAWSREGVRETQYF. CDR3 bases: TGTGCCTGGAGTAGGGAGGGGGTCCGGGAGACCCAGTACTTC.

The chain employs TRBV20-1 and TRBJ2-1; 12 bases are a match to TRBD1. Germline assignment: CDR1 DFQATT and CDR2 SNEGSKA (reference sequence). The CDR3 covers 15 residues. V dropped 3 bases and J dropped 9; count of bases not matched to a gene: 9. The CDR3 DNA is TGCAGTGCTAGTAAGGGACAGGGGGCTTATAGTGAGCAGTTCTTC. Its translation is CSASKGQGAYSEQFF.

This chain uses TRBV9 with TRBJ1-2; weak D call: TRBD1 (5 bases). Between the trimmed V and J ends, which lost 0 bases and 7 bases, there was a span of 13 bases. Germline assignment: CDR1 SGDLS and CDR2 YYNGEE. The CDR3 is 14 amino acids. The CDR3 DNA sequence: TGTGCCAGCAGCGTAGAGTCTCGGGGGGGTGGCTACACCTTC. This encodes CASSVESRGGGYTF.

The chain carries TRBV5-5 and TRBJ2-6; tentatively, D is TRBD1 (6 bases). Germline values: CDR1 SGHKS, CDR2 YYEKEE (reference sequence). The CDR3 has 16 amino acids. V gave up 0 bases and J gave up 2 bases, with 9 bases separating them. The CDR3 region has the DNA TGTGCCAGCAGCTTGGGCAGGGGCACTGGGGCCAACGTCCTGACTTTC. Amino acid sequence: CASSLGRGTGANVLTF.

The CDR3 reads CASSQASGRPYNEQFF. The CDR3 coding sequence is TGCGCCAGCAGCCAAGCTAGCGGGAGGCCCTACAATGAGCAGTTCTTC. V and J are TRBV4-3 and TRBJ2-1; TRBD2 matches 11 bases. CDR3 length: 16 amino acids. Germline values: CDR1 LGHNA, CDR2 YSLEER. Trimming took 1 base from V and 2 from J; bases not matched to a gene: 1.

The DNA for the CDR3 is TGTGCCAGCAGCTTAGTGTACCCGGGTCAGCCCCAGCATTTT. Translating it yields CASSLVYPGQPQHF. The V and J genes are TRBV11-2 and TRBJ1-5; D is uncertain. V lost 1 base and J 6 bases, leaving 10 bases between the germline ends. CDR1 SGHAT and CDR2 FQNNGV come from the germline V gene. This CDR3 spans 14 amino acids.

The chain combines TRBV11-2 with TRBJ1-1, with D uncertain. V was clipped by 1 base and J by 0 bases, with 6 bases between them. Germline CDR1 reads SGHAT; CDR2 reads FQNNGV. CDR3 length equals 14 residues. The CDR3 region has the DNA TGTGCCAGCAGCTTAGGAAACATGAACACTGAAGCTTTCTTT. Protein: CASSLGNMNTEAFF.

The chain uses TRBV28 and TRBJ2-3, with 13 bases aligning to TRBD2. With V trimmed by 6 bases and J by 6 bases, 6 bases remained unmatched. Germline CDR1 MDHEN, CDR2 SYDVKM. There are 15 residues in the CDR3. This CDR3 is CASRGLAGAWDTQYF. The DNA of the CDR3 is TGTGCCAGCAGAGGACTAGCGGGAGCATGGGATACGCAGTATTTT.

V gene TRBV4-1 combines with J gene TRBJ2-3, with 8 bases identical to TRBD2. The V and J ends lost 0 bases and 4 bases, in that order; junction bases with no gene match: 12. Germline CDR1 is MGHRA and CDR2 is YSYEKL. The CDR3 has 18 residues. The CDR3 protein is CASSQESSGGTSADTQYF. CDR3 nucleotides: TGCGCCAGCAGCCAAGAGTCGAGCGGGGGAACTTCAGCAGATACGCAGTATTTT.

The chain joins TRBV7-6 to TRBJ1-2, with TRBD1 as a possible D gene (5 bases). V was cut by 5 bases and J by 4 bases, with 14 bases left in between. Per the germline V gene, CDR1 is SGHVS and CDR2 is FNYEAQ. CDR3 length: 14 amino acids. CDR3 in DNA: TGTGCCAGCAGCCCGAGCGGGGCCCCCTATGGCTACACCTTC. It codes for CASSPSGAPYGYTF.

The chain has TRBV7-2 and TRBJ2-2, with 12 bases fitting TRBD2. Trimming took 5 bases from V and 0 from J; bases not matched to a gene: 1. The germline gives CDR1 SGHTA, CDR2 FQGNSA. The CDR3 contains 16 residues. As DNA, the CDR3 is TGTGCCAGCAGCCGGACTAGCGGGGCGAACACCGGGGAGCTGTTTTTT. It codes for CASSRTSGANTGELFF.

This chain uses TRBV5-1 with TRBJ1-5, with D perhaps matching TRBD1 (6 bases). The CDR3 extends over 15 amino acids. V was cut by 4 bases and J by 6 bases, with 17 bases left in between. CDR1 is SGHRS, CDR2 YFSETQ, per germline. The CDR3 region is CASSRDTGQGQPQHF. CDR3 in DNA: TGCGCCAGCAGCCGCGATACAGGGCAAGGTCAGCCCCAGCATTTT.

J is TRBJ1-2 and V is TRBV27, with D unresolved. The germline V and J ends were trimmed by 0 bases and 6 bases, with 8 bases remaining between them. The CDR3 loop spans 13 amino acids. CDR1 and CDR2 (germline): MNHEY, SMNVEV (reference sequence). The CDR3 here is CASSLSVYNGYTF. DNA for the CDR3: TGTGCCAGCAGTTTATCGGTATACAATGGCTACACCTTC.

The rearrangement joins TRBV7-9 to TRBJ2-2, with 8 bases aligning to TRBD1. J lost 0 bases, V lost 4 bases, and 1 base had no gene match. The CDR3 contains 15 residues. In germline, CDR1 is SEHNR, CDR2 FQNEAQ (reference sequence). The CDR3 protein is CASSSTGANTGELFF. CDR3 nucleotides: TGTGCCAGCAGCTCGACAGGGGCGAACACCGGGGAGCTGTTTTTT.

The DNA for the CDR3 is TGTGCCAGCAGCCAAGGGGTAGCGGGAAGCTACGAGCAGTACTTC. This gives the protein CASSQGVAGSYEQYF. The chain employs TRBV3-1 (or the pseudogene TRBV3-2) and TRBJ2-7, with 8 bases identical to TRBD2. V lost 1 base to trimming and J lost 3 bases; unmatched junction nucleotides: 5. This CDR3 contains 15 residues. Germline CDR1 is LGHDT and CDR2 is YNNKEL (reference sequence).

This CDR3 reads CASGLDRTARSGNTIYF. CDR3 nucleotides: TGTGCTAGTGGTTTGGACCGGACAGCTCGCTCTGGAAACACCATATATTTT. The V call is TRBV12-5, the J call TRBJ1-3; tentative D call: TRBD1 (6 bases). Germline assignment: CDR1 LGHNT and CDR2 FRNRAP. The V end was cut by 1 base, the J end by 0 bases, with 13 bases between. This CDR3 contains 17 residues.

CDR3: CASSPQAMNTEAFF. The CDR3, as DNA: TGTGCCAGCAGCCCACAGGCTATGAACACTGAAGCTTTCTTT. The chain combines TRBV6-6 with TRBJ1-1; TRBD1 is a possible D gene (5 bases). Trimming took off 6 bases at V and 0 bases at J, with 11 bases between the two ends. Germline lookup yields CDR1 MNHNY and CDR2 SVGAGI (reference sequence). This CDR3 has 14 residues.